Listed below are T cell receptor beta chains from one sample, sequenced in a study of blood T cell repertoires in COVID-19. The data were produced by immunoSEQ multiplex PCR, yet TCRdb's version contains in-frame clones alone and is incomplete. There are about 320,000 clones in the sample; 85% to 90% occur only once, and more than 9% lies in the top ten. Sample: PBMCs or T cells enriched from blood (not recorded which). Receptor source: a woman aged 18-29 years who had recovered from COVID-19. Both conserved end residues are part of each CDR3. A D gene is named only where the DNA matches it firmly. Expanded clones get a size class; other rows say once, few or many, or leave the size out.

size	V	D	J	CDR3	DNA
NA	TRBV23-1	TRBD2	TRBJ2-6	CASSQSSAGASGANVLTF	TGCGCCAGCAGTCAATCGTCAGCGGGGGCCTCTGGGGCCAACGTCCTGACTTTC
NA	TRBV7-8	NA	TRBJ1-2	CASSLGVPGGGYTF	TGTGCCAGCAGCTTAGGTGTCCCGGGTGGCGGCTACACCTTC
NA	TRBV30	TRBD1	TRBJ1-1	CAWSPGQVEAFF	TGTGCCTGGAGCCCCGGACAGGTTGAAGCTTTCTTT
once	TRBV3-1/TRBV3-2	NA	TRBJ2-6	CASSPRGGSGSGANVLTF	TGTGCCAGCAGCCCAAGAGGCGGTTCGGGCTCTGGGGCCAACGTCCTGACTTTC
few	TRBV5-1	NA	TRBJ2-5	CASSSGSEGPQETQYF	TGCGCCAGCAGCTCAGGGTCCGAAGGGCCCCAAGAGACCCAGTACTTC
NA	TRBV6-1	NA	TRBJ1-5	CASSEASVSNQPQHF	TGTGCCAGCAGTGAAGCATCCGTAAGCAATCAGCCCCAGCATTTT
NA	TRBV18	NA	TRBJ2-7	CASSRQGYEQYF	TGTGCCAGCTCCCGTCAGGGATACGAGCAGTACTTC
NA	TRBV4-2	NA	TRBJ2-1	CASSPPQSPGQFF	TGTGCCAGCAGCCCTCCCCAAAGTCCGGGGCAGTTCTTC
few	TRBV18	TRBD1	TRBJ1-4	CASSPPSGGTEKLFF	TGTGCCAGCTCACCACCCTCAGGGGGCACTGAAAAACTGTTTTTT
NA	TRBV5-1	NA	TRBJ1-3	CASSSIPGSGNTIYF	TGCGCCAGCAGCTCGATTCCGGGATCCGGAAACACCATATATTTT
NA	TRBV7-9	TRBD2	TRBJ2-4	CASRLAGEGIQYF	TGTGCCAGCAGACTAGCGGGAGAGGGCATTCAGTACTTC
NA	TRBV30	NA	TRBJ1-3	CAWSALQGNTIYF	TGTGCCTGGAGTGCCCTCCAGGGAAACACCATATATTTT
NA	TRBV7-9	TRBD2	TRBJ2-3	CASSWGLGVFADTQYF	TGTGCCAGCAGCTGGGGACTAGGGGTCTTCGCAGATACGCAGTATTTT
NA	TRBV10-3	TRBD1	TRBJ2-7	CAISESTGDYEQYF	TGTGCCATCAGTGAGTCAACAGGGGACTACGAGCAGTACTTC
NA	TRBV3-1/TRBV3-2	NA	TRBJ1-2	CASSQGQRGGYTF	TGTGCCAGCAGCCAAGGACAGCGGGGTGGCTACACCTTC
once	TRBV13	NA	TRBJ2-7	CASSEGGDEQYF	TGTGCCAGCAGCGAGGGGGGGGACGAGCAGTACTTC
NA	TRBV25-1	TRBD1	TRBJ1-5	CASSVRDRNQPQHF	TGTGCCAGCAGTGTCCGGGACAGAAATCAGCCCCAGCATTTT
NA	TRBV2	TRBD2	TRBJ2-2	CASKGPGLAGGGGELFF	TGTGCCAGCAAGGGCCCGGGACTAGCGGGAGGAGGCGGGGAGCTGTTTTTT
NA	TRBV18	NA	TRBJ1-5	CASSRSRTDLDPQHF	TGTGCCAGCTCCCGGAGCCGGACGGACTTGGACCCCCAGCATTTT
NA	TRBV3-1/TRBV3-2	TRBD1	TRBJ2-7	CASSFGQGGEQYF	TGTGCCAGCAGTTTTGGACAGGGCGGCGAGCAGTACTTC
NA	TRBV28	NA	TRBJ1-6	CASSFDYSHGNSPLHF	TGTGCCAGCAGTTTCGATTACAGCCACGGTAATTCACCCCTCCACTTT
many	TRBV28	TRBD1	TRBJ1-4	CASSTGQGGEKLFF	TGTGCCAGCAGCACGGGACAGGGAGGTGAAAAACTGTTTTTT
NA	TRBV30	NA	TRBJ1-1	CAWSVSGGTEAFF	TGTGCCTGGAGTGTTTCGGGAGGGACTGAAGCTTTCTTT
once	TRBV30	TRBD2	TRBJ2-1	CAWSSTRTSGTLNEQFF	TGTGCCTGGAGTTCGACTCGGACTAGCGGGACATTGAATGAGCAGTTCTTC
NA	TRBV5-4	TRBD2	TRBJ2-3	CASSQLTSGTDTQYF	TGTGCCAGCAGCCAACTGACTAGCGGCACAGATACGCAGTATTTT
NA	TRBV5-1	TRBD1	TRBJ1-3	CASSCTGGRRNTIYF	TGCGCCAGCAGCTGTACAGGGGGAAGGAGAAACACCATATATTTT
NA	TRBV29-1	TRBD1	TRBJ2-3	CSVLGTGGYTDTQYF	TGCAGCGTTTTGGGGACAGGGGGCTACACAGATACGCAGTATTTT
NA	TRBV3-1/TRBV3-2	TRBD1	TRBJ1-5	CASSQVPTGPGNQPQHF	TGTGCCAGCAGCCAAGTCCCGACAGGGCCGGGCAATCAGCCCCAGCATTTT
NA	TRBV12-3/TRBV12-4	NA	TRBJ1-2	CASSFPGSYGYTF	TGTGCCAGCAGTTTTCCCGGGTCCTATGGCTACACCTTC
NA	TRBV10-3	NA	TRBJ1-5	CAISEGTTSNQPQHF	TGTGCCATCAGTGAGGGGACAACGAGCAATCAGCCCCAGCATTTT
NA	TRBV5-8	NA	TRBJ1-5	CASSSQAGNQPQHF	TGTGCCAGCAGCTCTCAAGCAGGAAATCAGCCCCAGCATTTT
NA	TRBV30	TRBD1	TRBJ1-5	CAWSRTGGQPQHF	TGTGCCTGGAGTAGGACAGGGGGGCAGCCCCAGCATTTT
NA	TRBV25-1	NA	TRBJ2-3	CASSALLTDTQYF	TGTGCCAGCAGTGCCTTACTCACAGATACGCAGTATTTT
NA	TRBV24-1	NA	TRBJ2-5	CATSPTEQETQYF	TGTGCCACCAGCCCTACTGAACAAGAGACCCAGTACTTC
NA	TRBV30	NA	TRBJ1-5	CAWSKGHSNQPQHF	TGTGCCTGGAGCAAAGGACACAGCAATCAGCCCCAGCATTTT
NA	TRBV11-2	NA	TRBJ2-1	CASSLVTGEQFF	TGTGCCAGCAGCTTAGTTACCGGTGAGCAGTTCTTC
NA	TRBV27	TRBD1	TRBJ1-3	CASSTGVTSGNTIYF	TGTGCCAGCAGCACAGGGGTTACCTCTGGAAACACCATATATTTT
NA	TRBV6-5	NA	TRBJ1-2	CASSSPVRDTNYGYTF	TGTGCCAGCAGTTCTCCCGTCCGGGACACCAACTATGGCTACACCTTC
NA	TRBV4-2	NA	TRBJ1-3	CASSQRQSGENTIYF	TGTGCCAGCAGCCAGCGACAGTCAGGCGAAAACACCATATATTTT
NA	TRBV5-1	NA	TRBJ2-1	CASSLELQANYNEQFF	TGCGCCAGCAGCTTGGAACTGCAGGCTAACTACAATGAGCAGTTCTTC
NA	TRBV18	NA	TRBJ1-2	CASSPREDNGYTF	TGTGCCAGCTCACCAAGGGAGGATAATGGCTACACCTTC
NA	TRBV6-5	TRBD2	TRBJ2-3	CAGSGGAGPDTQYF	TGTGCCGGCAGCGGGGGGGCCGGACCAGATACGCAGTATTTT
NA	TRBV6-5	NA	TRBJ1-2	CASKEANTRYGYTF	TGTGCCAGCAAAGAGGCTAACACCCGGTATGGCTACACCTTC
NA	TRBV9	TRBD1	TRBJ1-1	CASSLRTGGSFTLIWDTEAFF	TGTGCCAGCAGCCTCAGGACAGGGGGCTCATTTACTTTGATCTGGGACACTGAAGCTTTCTTT
NA	TRBV13	NA	TRBJ1-6	CASSSQSRGYNSPLHF	TGTGCCAGCAGCTCACAGAGCCGGGGCTATAATTCACCCCTCCACTTT
NA	TRBV19	TRBD1	TRBJ1-6	CASSTTGQGVKSPLHF	TGTGCCAGTAGTACCACGGGACAGGGGGTTAAGTCACCCCTCCACTTT
NA	TRBV2	NA	TRBJ1-5	CASSRDFSNQPQHF	TGTGCCAGCAGCAGGGATTTTAGCAATCAGCCCCAGCATTTT
NA	TRBV27	NA	TRBJ2-7	CASGRTGSYEQYF	TGTGCCAGCGGGCGAACAGGTTCCTACGAGCAGTACTTC
NA	TRBV19	NA	TRBJ2-4	CASSIAGLKNIQYF	TGTGCCAGTAGTATAGCCGGGTTGAAAAACATTCAGTACTTC
NA	TRBV27	TRBD1	TRBJ1-2	CASSSPDRAYGYTF	TGTGCCAGCAGTTCCCCGGACAGGGCCTATGGCTACACCTTC
NA	TRBV19	NA	TRBJ1-4	CASKKPQGSANEKLFF	TGTGCCAGCAAGAAGCCCCAGGGGTCAGCTAATGAAAAACTGTTTTTT
NA	TRBV6-1	TRBD1	TRBJ2-7	CASSEAVFHGTGSGEQYF	TGTGCCAGCAGTGAAGCAGTCTTCCACGGGACAGGCTCGGGCGAGCAGTACTTC
NA	TRBV5-6	TRBD2	TRBJ2-7	CASSITSGRAWHYEQYF	TGTGCCAGCAGCATTACTAGCGGGAGGGCTTGGCACTACGAGCAGTACTTC
NA	TRBV7-9	TRBD1	TRBJ1-4	CASSLALQGASTNEKLFF	TGTGCCAGCAGCTTAGCGTTGCAGGGGGCGTCGACTAATGAAAAACTGTTTTTT
once	TRBV18	NA	TRBJ1-1	CASSPPTVPVAFF	TGTGCCAGCTCACCACCAACAGTTCCAGTAGCTTTCTTT